Sequencing of this T cell receptor beta chain was carried out in a study of blood T cell repertoires in COVID-19. This CDR3 spans 16 amino acids. V lost 2 bases, J lost 4 bases, and 15 bases lay in between. From germline, CDR1 is LGHNA and CDR2 YNFKEQ. This study enrolled people aged about 18 to 100 from 24 US geographic areas. A COVID-19 case was met by exposed participants within 2 weeks before study entry. Data came from immunoSEQ multiplex PCR; TCRdb stores just in-frame clones and leaves some out. Of around 250,000 clones in the sample, approximately 90% were seen once. The V call is TRBV4-2, the J call TRBJ2-4; TRBD1 might be the D (5 bases). The source of this sequence is a man aged 35 to 55 who had been exposed to COVID-19. The sequenced sample consisted of PBMCs or T cells enriched from blood (not recorded which). As DNA, the CDR3 is TGTGCCAGCAGCCAACCAGATGGACAACCAAAAAACATTCAGTACTTC. It specifies CASSQPDGQPKNIQYF.